This paragraph reports one T cell receptor (beta chain). Antigen: not known. The entry originates in a study of shared clonotypes between healthy human individuals. Study-level points and caveats: Sorted-subset sequencing, rarefaction showed, was incomplete despite large depth.

CDR3 length: 16 amino acids. V was pared by 0 bases and J by 8 bases, with 9 bases of the junction left unmatched. Per germline, CDR1 SGHTS and CDR2 YDEGEE. Caucasian adults residing in Nashville, Tennessee made up all the donors. Splitting of CD4+ cells produced CD45RA+ naive and CD45RA-negative memory subsets. The study ran the assay at deep level. Clones were read by immunoSEQ multiplex PCR, and TCRdb kept only the in-frame ones, dropping some. The profile covers around 600,000 clones, with about 96% appearing a single time and around 0.057% taken by the ten largest. The sample was naive CD4+ T cells sorted from blood. Subset indicated: CD45RA+ positively selected. The rearrangement joins TRBV5-8 to TRBJ2-1; 9 bases match TRBD2. The receptor was derived from a woman in her twenties or thirties in good health. The CDR3 is CASSLGLAGSGDEQFF. CDR3 nucleotide sequence: TGTGCCAGCAGCTTGGGGCTAGCGGGATCAGGCGATGAGCAGTTCTTC.